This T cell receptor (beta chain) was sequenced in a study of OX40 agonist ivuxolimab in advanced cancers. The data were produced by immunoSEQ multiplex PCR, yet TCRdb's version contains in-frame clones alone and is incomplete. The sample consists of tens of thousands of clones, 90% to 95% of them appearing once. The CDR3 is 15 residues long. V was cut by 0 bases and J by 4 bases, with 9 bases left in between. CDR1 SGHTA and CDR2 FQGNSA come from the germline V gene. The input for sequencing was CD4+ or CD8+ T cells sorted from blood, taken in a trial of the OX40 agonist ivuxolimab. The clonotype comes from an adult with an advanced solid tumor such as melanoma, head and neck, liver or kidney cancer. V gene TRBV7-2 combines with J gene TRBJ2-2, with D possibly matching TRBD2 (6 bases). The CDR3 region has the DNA TGTGCCAGCAGCTTAGCCGGGAGAGTCACCGGGGAGCTGTTTTTT. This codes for CASSLAGRVTGELFF.